These T cell receptor beta chains were read from a single sample in a study of PD-L1 blockade in urothelial cancer. This table comes from immunoSEQ multiplex PCR, and its TCRdb copy is limited to in-frame clones, with some not included. The sample lists around 80,000 clones; approximately 90% were seen once. This specimen was PBMCs, taken around atezolizumab (anti-PD-L1) treatment. All receptors derive from a woman over 75 with urothelial cancer. The CDR3 runs from the conserved cysteine through the conserved F or W. D genes are given only for firm matches. Where a row states a size, it is once, few, many or the class of an expanded clone; other rows omit it.

J,length,size,V,D,CDR3
TRBJ1-1,14,-,TRBV5-1,-,CASSPWEADTEAFF
TRBJ2-7,16,-,TRBV5-4,TRBD2,CASSLGGTSGRAEQYF
TRBJ2-7,14,-,TRBV5-1,TRBD1,CASSPGQSSYEQYF
TRBJ2-7,17,-,TRBV19,TRBD2,CASSIDLGGAQSYEQYF
TRBJ2-3,13,-,TRBV2,-,CASMGSGTDTQYF
TRBJ2-7,14,-,TRBV28,-,CASSTPGQGYEQYF
TRBJ1-1,13,-,TRBV7-3,-,CASSPIQGGEAFF
TRBJ2-2,12,-,TRBV5-4,-,CASGLVTGELFF
TRBJ1-4,17,-,TRBV11-2,-,CASSLTVQGRVNEKLFF
TRBJ2-3,12,-,TRBV30,TRBD1,CAWRTGVDTQYF
TRBJ2-1,16,-,TRBV19,-,CASSISSSLRANEQFF
TRBJ1-5,15,-,TRBV28,-,CASTAGAYSNQPQHF
TRBJ1-3,17,-,TRBV11-2,-,CASSLARTGRGGNTIYF
TRBJ2-7,12,-,TRBV29-1,-,CSASEGDYEQYF
TRBJ1-5,13,-,TRBV7-9,-,CASSDSSNQPQHF
TRBJ1-5,16,few,TRBV18,TRBD1,CASSPSDRGLYQPQHF
TRBJ2-4,15,once,TRBV7-3,-,CASSVGVGSKNIQYF
TRBJ2-1,19,-,TRBV5-8,TRBD2,CASSVRSSGSNTKRDEQFF